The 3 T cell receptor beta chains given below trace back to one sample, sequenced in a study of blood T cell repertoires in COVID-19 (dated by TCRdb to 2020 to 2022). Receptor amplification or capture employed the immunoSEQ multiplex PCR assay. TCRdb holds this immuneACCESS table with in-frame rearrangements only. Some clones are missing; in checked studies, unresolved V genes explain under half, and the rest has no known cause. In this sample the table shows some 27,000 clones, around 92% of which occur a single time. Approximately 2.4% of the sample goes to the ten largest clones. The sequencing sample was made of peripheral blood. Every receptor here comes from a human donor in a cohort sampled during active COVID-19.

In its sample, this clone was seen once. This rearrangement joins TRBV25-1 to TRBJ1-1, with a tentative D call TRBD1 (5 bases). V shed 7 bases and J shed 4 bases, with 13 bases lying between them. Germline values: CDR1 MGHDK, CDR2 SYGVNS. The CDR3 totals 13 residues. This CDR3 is CASNIQGGTEAFF. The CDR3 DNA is TGTGCCAGCAATATTCAGGGCGGCACTGAAGCTTTCTTT.

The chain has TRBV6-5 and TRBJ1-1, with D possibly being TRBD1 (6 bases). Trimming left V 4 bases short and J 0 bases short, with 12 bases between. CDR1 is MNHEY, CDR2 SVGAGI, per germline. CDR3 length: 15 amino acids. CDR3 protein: CASSSPTGLNTEAFF. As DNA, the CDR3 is TGTGCCAGCAGTTCCCCGACAGGATTGAACACTGAAGCTTTCTTT.

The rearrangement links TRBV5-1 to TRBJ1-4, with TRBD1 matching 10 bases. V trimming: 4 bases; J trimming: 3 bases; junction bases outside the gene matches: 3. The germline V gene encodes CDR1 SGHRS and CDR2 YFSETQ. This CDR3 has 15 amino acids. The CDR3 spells CASSGGQGANEKLFF. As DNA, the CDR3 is TGCGCCAGCAGCGGCGGACAGGGGGCTAATGAAAAACTGTTTTTT. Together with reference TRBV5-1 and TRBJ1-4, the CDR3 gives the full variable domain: KAGVTQTPRYLIKTRGQQVTLSCSPISGHRSVSWYQQTPGQGLQFLFEYFSETQRNKGNFPGRFSGRQFSNSRSEMNVSTLELGDSALYLCASSGGQGANEKLFFGSGTQLSVL.